The 30 T cell receptor beta chains listed next were all sequenced from one sample in a study of TIL therapy for anti-PD-1-resistant metastatic lung cancer (dated by TCRdb to about 2021). TCR beta CDR3 regions were amplified from genomic DNA by bias-controlled multiplex PCR with the immunoSEQ v3 hsTCRB kit. TCRdb stores this immuneACCESS table with in-frame sequences only. Part of the clones is absent; in the studies checked, under half of the shortfall reflects unresolved V genes, and no reason is known for the rest. The sample yields 18,000 or so clones; roughly four fifths were counted once. Around 2.2% of the sample is held by the ten biggest clonotypes. The sample's time point label, decoded: pre-treatment sample, taken before nivolumab and TIL therapy. The specimen was blood, collected at baseline. These receptors all come from a person aged 25 to 79 with non-small cell lung cancer.

The chain employs TRBV27 and TRBJ1-6; D not resolved. Germline V lookup: CDR1 MNHEY, CDR2 SMNVEV (reference sequence). The CDR3 is 12 residues long. Trimming removed 4 bases at V and 2 bases at J, with 0 bases between. CDR3 DNA: TGTGCCAGCAGTTCCTATAATTCACCCCTCCACTTT. Protein: CASSSYNSPLHF.

This rearrangement joins TRBV11-3 to TRBJ2-7; no definite D call. Germline loops: CDR1 SGHNT, CDR2 YENEEA. The CDR3 spans 13 residues. Trimming removed 5 bases at V and 1 base at J, with 9 bases between. The CDR3 DNA is TGTGCCAGCAGCGCTTCCGGGTCCTACGAGCAGTACTTC. It is translated as CASSASGSYEQYF. The full variable domain, rest sourced from reference TRBV11-3 and TRBJ2-7, is EAGVVQSPRYKIIEKKQPVAFWCNPISGHNTLYWYLQNLGQGPELLIRYENEEAVDDSQLPKDRFSAERLKGVDSTLKIQPAELGDSAVYLCASSASGSYEQYFGPGTRLTVT.

The rearrangement uses TRBV19 and TRBJ1-3; D is unclear. Germline V CDR1 and CDR2: LNHDA, SQIVND (reference sequence). CDR3 length equals 13 residues. V was trimmed by 5 bases and J by 3 bases, leaving 8 bases between them. CDR3 nucleotide sequence: TGTGCCAGTAGTCCGGACCGTGGAAACACCATATATTTT. Translating gives CASSPDRGNTIYF.

In this sample, this clone turned up once. The rearrangement links TRBV7-2 to TRBJ2-3; D is unclear. This CDR3 is 15 amino acids long. Trimming removed 3 bases from V and 5 bases from J, with 15 bases in between. Germline CDR1 is SGHTA and CDR2 is FQGNSA. The CDR3, as DNA: TGTGCCAGCAGCTTGGAAAGACTGCGCGGAGATACGCAGTATTTT. It yields the protein CASSLERLRGDTQYF.

The count of this clone is one. The rearrangement links TRBV7-2 to TRBJ1-3, with TRBD1 matching 7 bases. Germline loops: CDR1 SGHTA, CDR2 FQGNSA. This CDR3 comprises 16 residues. The V and J ends lost 1 base and 0 bases, in that order; junction bases with no gene match: 3. Here the CDR3 DNA reads TGTGCCAGCAGCTTAGGACAGGGTTTCTCTGGAAACACCATATATTTT. Translation gives CASSLGQGFSGNTIYF.

The rearrangement uses TRBV4-1 and TRBJ1-5; TRBD1 matches 7 bases. The J segment lost 0 bases and the V segment lost 0 bases, leaving 17 bases of the junction unmatched. CDR3 length: 21 amino acids. Germline assignment: CDR1 MGHRA and CDR2 YSYEKL. CDR3 bases: TGCGCCAGCAGCCAAGAAAGAGTAATTCAGGGGGTGAAAGGTAGCAATCAGCCCCAGCATTTT. Translation: CASSQERVIQGVKGSNQPQHF.

The chain links TRBV19 to TRBJ2-1, with a tentative D call TRBD1 (6 bases). Deletions cut 0 bases from V and 4 bases from J, with 10 bases between. Germline CDR1 and CDR2: LNHDA and SQIVND (reference sequence). The CDR3 length is 15 residues. The CDR3 bases are TGTGCCAGTAGTATAGAAGGACAGACATACAATGAGCAGTTCTTC. It encodes CASSIEGQTYNEQFF.

V usage is TRBV4-1 and J usage is TRBJ2-3; D unclear. With 0 bases removed from V and 2 bases from J, the gap between germline ends came to 6 bases. The CDR3 has 14 amino acids. Germline V gene data show CDR1 as MGHRA and CDR2 as YSYEKL. The CDR3 loop reads CASSQDPHTDTQYF. The DNA for the CDR3 is TGCGCCAGCAGCCAAGATCCACACACAGATACGCAGTATTTT.

There are a few counts of this clone. V gene TRBV2 combines with J gene TRBJ1-5; D is perhaps TRBD1 (5 bases). This CDR3 contains 14 residues. Per germline, CDR1 SNHLY and CDR2 FYNNEI. Trimming cost V 3 bases and J 9 bases, with 15 bases left between them. The CDR3 is CASSDEGRLRPQHF. CDR3 DNA: TGTGCCAGCAGTGACGAGGGACGGCTTAGGCCCCAGCATTTT. Full variable domain (remainder filled in from reference TRBV2 and TRBJ1-5): EPEVTQTPSHQVTQMGQEVILRCVPISNHLYFYWYRQILGQKVEFLVSFYNNEISEKSEIFDDQFSVERPDGSNFTLKIRSTKLEDSAMYFCASSDEGRLRPQHFGDGTRLSIL.

This clone was observed a handful of times. This sequence joins TRBV5-1 and TRBJ2-7; 8 nucleotides align to TRBD1. The CDR3 is 15 residues long. The V gene end was trimmed by 3 bases and the J gene end by 4 bases; junction bases not matched to a gene: 9. From germline, CDR1 is SGHRS and CDR2 YFSETQ. The CDR3 nucleotides read TGCGCCAGCAGCTCAAAGACAGGGGTAGAGTACGAGCAGTACTTC. Translation: CASSSKTGVEYEQYF.

The rearrangement joins TRBV13 to TRBJ2-2; D not resolved. The CDR3 runs 14 residues. Germline-derived CDR1 and CDR2 are PRHDT and FYEKMQ (reference sequence). Deletions cut 5 bases from V and 4 bases from J, with 11 bases between. The CDR3 DNA is TGTGCCAGCAGCGGAGTTCTAGTCACCGGGGAGCTGTTTTTT. The encoded protein is CASSGVLVTGELFF.

The sample holds one count of this clone. The chain is built from TRBV7-4 and TRBJ2-1; perhaps D is TRBD1 or TRBD2 (6 bases each). The CDR3 length is 16 residues. Trimming removed 1 base at V and 12 bases at J, with 22 bases between. The V gene's germline CDR1 is SGHVT and CDR2 SQSDAQ. CDR3 sequence: CASSLVSFWGAGGQFF. CDR3 bases: TGTGCCAGCAGCTTAGTATCATTCTGGGGGGCTGGTGGGCAGTTCTTC.

The rearrangement uses TRBV7-2 and TRBJ2-5; D perhaps matches TRBD1 (5 bases). The length of the CDR3 is 15 residues. CDR1 is SGHTA and CDR2 is FQGNSA in the germline V gene. Trimming took 0 bases from V and 0 from J, leaving 8 bases between them. The CDR3 bases are TGTGCCAGCAGCTTAGCGGGGCAGGACCAAGAGACCCAGTACTTC. Translated: CASSLAGQDQETQYF.

The chain employs TRBV7-3 and TRBJ1-2; unclear D gene. The V end lost 3 bases, the J end lost 4 bases, and 15 bases lay between the germline ends. Looked up from germline, CDR1 is SGHTA and CDR2 is FQGTGA. The CDR3 sequence is 15 residues long. The CDR3 region is CASSLRQNDGYGYTF. The CDR3 nucleotides read TGTGCCAGCAGCTTGCGGCAGAATGATGGCTATGGCTACACCTTC.

This chain joins TRBV11-2 and TRBJ1-2; perhaps TRBD1 as D (5 bases). The V gene's germline CDR1 is SGHAT and CDR2 FQNNGV. V lost 4 bases and J lost 4, with 13 bases in between. This CDR3 has 14 amino acids. The CDR3 sequence is CASSYGDGAYGYTF. As DNA, the CDR3 is TGTGCCAGCAGCTACGGGGACGGAGCCTATGGCTACACCTTC.

This chain uses TRBV6-5 with TRBJ1-4, with TRBD1 as a possible D gene (6 bases). Germline values: CDR1 MNHEY, CDR2 SVGAGI. This CDR3 has 14 residues. Trimming removed 6 bases from V and 5 bases from J, with 13 bases in between. The CDR3 loop is CASSRTASNEKLFF. The CDR3 DNA reads as TGTGCCAGCAGCCGGACAGCATCAAATGAAAAACTGTTTTTT.

This clone showed up just once. This sequence joins TRBV28 and TRBJ1-2; tentative D call: TRBD1 (5 bases). There are 12 residues in the CDR3. V lost 5 bases and J 6 bases, leaving 10 bases between the germline ends. Germline lookup yields CDR1 MDHEN and CDR2 SYDVKM. CDR3 sequence reads: CASSERRDGYTF. The CDR3, as DNA: TGTGCCAGCAGTGAACGCAGGGATGGCTACACCTTC.

In its sample, this clone was seen once. The rearrangement joins TRBV28 to TRBJ1-2; D might be TRBD1 (6 bases). The V gene's germline CDR1 is MDHEN and CDR2 SYDVKM. This CDR3 contains 15 residues. Between the trimmed V and J ends, which lost 5 bases and 0 bases, there was a span of 13 bases. CDR3 sequence: CASSGGDSSNYGYTF. CDR3 nucleotides: TGTGCCAGCAGTGGGGGCGACAGTTCTAACTATGGCTACACCTTC.

This chain uses TRBV7-9 with TRBJ2-5; 7 bases agree with TRBD2. The V segment lost 2 bases and the J segment 3 bases; nucleotides outside the gene matches: 6. Germline V lookup: CDR1 SEHNR, CDR2 FQNEAQ (reference sequence). This CDR3 region has 15 residues. The CDR3 is CASSLMGRGEETQYF. The CDR3 DNA reads as TGTGCCAGCAGCTTAATGGGACGGGGGGAAGAGACCCAGTACTTC.

The CDR3 loop reads CASSLRDRVYEQFF. CDR3 coding DNA: TGTGCCAGCAGCCTCCGGGACAGGGTGTATGAGCAGTTCTTC. The chain combines TRBV7-2 with TRBJ2-1, with 9 bases lining up with TRBD1. The germline V gene has CDR1 SGHTA and CDR2 FQGNSA. The junction had 7 bases not matched to a gene; V was cut back by 5 bases and J by 8 bases. The CDR3 consists of 14 residues. The full variable domain, with the rest looked up from reference TRBV7-2 and TRBJ2-1, is GAGVSQSPSNKVTEKGKDVELRCDPISGHTALYWYRQSLGQGLEFLIYFQGNSAPDKSGLPSDRFSAERTGGSVSTLTIQRTQQEDSAVYLCASSLRDRVYEQFFGPGTRLTVL.

About this clone: Other DNA sequences within the sample encode an identical CDR3. This rearrangement joins TRBV28 to TRBJ1-2; 8 bases align to TRBD1. This CDR3 is built from 13 residues. Trimming at V came to 2 bases and at J to 8 bases, leaving 4 bases not matched to a gene. Germline CDR1 MDHEN, CDR2 SYDVKM. The CDR3: CASSLQGARGYTF. CDR3 coding DNA: TGTGCCAGCAGTTTACAGGGGGCAAGAGGCTACACCTTC.

This chain joins TRBV6-6 and TRBJ1-6, with 7 bases lining up with TRBD1. CDR1 MNHNY and CDR2 SVGAGI come from the germline V gene (reference sequence). This CDR3 has 15 residues. Germline trimming cut 2 bases from V and 9 bases from J; bases unmatched to any gene: 7. The CDR3 DNA sequence: TGTGCCAGCAGTTACGACCAGGGGGTAAGTTCACCCCTCCACTTT. It is translated as CASSYDQGVSSPLHF.

The V gene is TRBV29-1, the J gene TRBJ2-5; 8 bases align to TRBD1. The length of the CDR3 is 12 residues. J lost 2 bases, V lost 7 bases, and 3 bases had no gene match. Germline-derived CDR1 and CDR2 are SQVTM and ANQGSEA. The chain's CDR3 is CSADRGQETQYF. In nucleotides, the CDR3 is TGCAGCGCTGACAGGGGTCAAGAGACCCAGTACTTC.

This chain joins TRBV10-3 and TRBJ1-4; D is perhaps TRBD1 (5 bases). The germline V gene encodes CDR1 ENHRY and CDR2 SYGVKD. This CDR3 region has 14 residues. V gave up 5 bases and J gave up 8 bases, with 15 bases separating them. The chain's CDR3 is CAISPGTAEEKLFF. Written as DNA, the CDR3 is TGTGCCATCAGTCCCGGGACGGCGGAGGAAAAACTGTTTTTT.

The chain carries TRBV27 and TRBJ2-2; TRBD1 might be the D (6 bases). Trimming took off 6 bases at V and 7 bases at J, with 6 bases between the two ends. Germline V gene sequence: CDR1 MNHEY, CDR2 SMNVEV (reference sequence). The CDR3 runs to 11 residues. The CDR3 protein is CASSRGGELFF. In DNA form, the CDR3 reads TGTGCCAGCAGCAGGGGCGGGGAGCTGTTTTTT.

The CDR3 here is CASGTSGSYNEQFF. The CDR3 nucleotides read TGCGCCAGCGGGACTAGCGGCTCCTACAATGAGCAGTTCTTC. The chain carries TRBV5-1 and TRBJ2-1, with 11 bases fitting TRBD2. From germline, CDR1 is SGHRS and CDR2 YFSETQ. The ends lost 7 bases at V and 0 bases at J; junction bases unmatched: 0. CDR3 length equals 14 residues. The variable domain in full, with the rest retrieved from reference TRBV5-1 and TRBJ2-1, is KAGVTQTPRYLIKTRGQQVTLSCSPISGHRSVSWYQQTPGQGLQFLFEYFSETQRNKGNFPGRFSGRQFSNSRSEMNVSTLELGDSALYLCASGTSGSYNEQFFGPGTRLTVL.

V gene TRBV19 combines with J gene TRBJ1-1; possibly TRBD1 for D (6 bases). Deletions cut 2 bases from V and 6 bases from J, with 13 bases between. Germline CDR1 is LNHDA and CDR2 is SQIVND (reference sequence). This CDR3 contains 14 residues. CDR3 coding DNA: TGTGCCAGTAGTATAATTTTTGGGGGCGCTGAAGCTTTCTTT. It is translated as CASSIIFGGAEAFF.

The chain is built from TRBV28 and TRBJ2-3; unclear D gene. This CDR3 has 14 residues. Per germline, CDR1 MDHEN and CDR2 SYDVKM. V lost 4 bases, J lost 4 bases, and 12 bases lay in between. As DNA, the CDR3 is TGTGCCAGCAGTTATGACCGCAGAGCAGATACGCAGTATTTT. Translating gives CASSYDRRADTQYF.

This rearrangement joins TRBV11-2 to TRBJ2-1, with 13 bases that match TRBD2. This CDR3 has 18 amino acids. V shed 2 bases, J shed 8 bases, and the junction held 12 bases outside the gene matches. Germline V lookup: CDR1 SGHAT, CDR2 FQNNGV. The DNA for the CDR3 is TGTGCCAGCAGCTTAAGGTTCTCCGGACTAGCGGGAGTTGATGAGCAGTTCTTC. As protein: CASSLRFSGLAGVDEQFF.

This CDR3 is CASRPGGERGEQFF. The CDR3 bases are TGTGCCAGTAGGCCCGGAGGGGAGAGGGGTGAGCAGTTCTTC. This chain connects TRBV19 to TRBJ2-1; possibly TRBD2 for D (6 bases). CDR3 length equals 14 residues. The germline CDR1 and CDR2 sequences are LNHDA and SQIVND (reference sequence). V dropped 6 bases and J dropped 9 bases, with 18 bases sitting between them.